Listed below are T cell receptor beta chains from one sample, sequenced in a study of blood T cell repertoires in COVID-19. Sequenced by immunoSEQ multiplex PCR; TCRdb stores in-frame clones only, minus some. The repertoire holds some 490,000 clones, with 70% to 90% as singletons. Sequenced material: peripheral blood. All receptors derive from a human donor in a cohort sampled during active COVID-19. The CDR3 runs from the conserved cysteine through the conserved F or W. Fields, in order: D gene, CDR3 length, J gene, V gene, clone size, CDR3 protein, CDR3 DNA. The D gene is left open where the match is weak. Some rows mark clone size as missing; the rest say once, few, many or name a class of expanded clone.

NA | 11 | TRBJ2-3 | TRBV4-2 | few | CASSYLDTQYF | TGTGCCAGCAGCTATCTGGATACGCAGTATTTT
NA | 14 | TRBJ2-5 | TRBV7-2 | NA | CASSLNGGEETQYF | TGTGCCAGCAGCCTGAACGGAGGGGAAGAGACCCAGTACTTC
TRBD1 | 16 | TRBJ1-1 | TRBV4-2 | NA | CASSQDSRQGITEAFF | TGTGCCAGCAGCCAAGATTCGAGACAGGGTATCACTGAAGCTTTCTTT
NA | 15 | TRBJ1-6 | TRBV7-9 | NA | CASSLDQGWDSPLHF | TGTGCCAGCAGCTTAGATCAGGGTTGGGATTCACCCCTCCACTTT
TRBD1 | 16 | TRBJ1-2 | TRBV28 | NA | CASSLDPTGKEEGYTF | TGTGCCAGCAGTTTAGACCCGACAGGGAAGGAAGAGGGCTACACCTTC
NA | 15 | TRBJ1-1 | TRBV6-2/TRBV6-3 | NA | CASSYSVVPVIEAFF | TGTGCCAGCAGTTACTCCGTCGTGCCGGTTATAGAAGCTTTCTTT
TRBD2 | 13 | TRBJ2-7 | TRBV30 | NA | CAWAAGDTYEQYF | TGTGCCTGGGCAGCGGGAGACACCTACGAGCAGTACTTC
NA | 14 | TRBJ2-5 | TRBV7-2 | NA | CASSLGGSQETQYF | TGTGCCAGCAGCTTAGGCGGCAGCCAAGAGACCCAGTACTTC
TRBD1 | 15 | TRBJ2-3 | TRBV4-1 | NA | CASSRPGQGADTQYF | TGCGCCAGCAGCCGCCCGGGACAGGGGGCAGATACGCAGTATTTT
NA | 15 | TRBJ2-3 | TRBV7-2 | NA | CASSFLGGDVDTQYF | TGTGCCAGCAGCTTCCTTGGAGGGGACGTAGATACGCAGTATTTT
TRBD1 | 14 | TRBJ1-2 | TRBV7-2 | few | CASSWGTGSYGYTF | TGTGCCAGCAGCTGGGGGACAGGAAGCTATGGCTACACCTTC
NA | 15 | TRBJ2-1 | TRBV7-9 | few | CASSYGDTSYNEQFF | TGTGCCAGCAGCTACGGGGATACATCCTACAATGAGCAGTTCTTC
NA | 16 | TRBJ1-3 | TRBV3-1/TRBV3-2 | NA | CASSQRHILTGNTIYF | TGTGCCAGCAGCCAACGACACATACTTACTGGAAACACCATATATTTT
NA | 16 | TRBJ2-6 | TRBV19 | NA | CASRELALAGANVLTF | TGTGCCAGTAGAGAACTAGCACTTGCTGGGGCCAACGTCCTGACTTTC
NA | 18 | TRBJ1-6 | TRBV30 | few | CAWSVLRQGGSYNSPLHF | TGTGCCTGGAGTGTTTTGCGGCAGGGAGGATCCTATAATTCACCCCTCCACTTT
TRBD1 | 14 | TRBJ1-3 | TRBV18 | few | CASSPGDSGNTIYF | TGTGCCAGCTCACCTGGGGACAGCGGAAACACCATATATTTT
NA | 14 | TRBJ2-7 | TRBV7-9 | NA | CASSYGTGISEQYF | TGTGCCAGCAGCTACGGGACTGGTATTTCTGAGCAGTACTTC
NA | 16 | TRBJ1-5 | TRBV7-8 | NA | CASSLVGAIQDQPQHF | TGTGCCAGCAGCTTAGTGGGGGCGATTCAGGATCAGCCCCAGCATTTT
TRBD2 | 17 | TRBJ2-1 | TRBV30 | NA | CAWSVHTSGSGHNEQFF | TGTGCCTGGAGTGTACACACTAGCGGGAGTGGCCACAATGAGCAGTTCTTC
TRBD2 | 19 | TRBJ2-1 | TRBV11-2 | NA | CASSSGGIIAGVAYNEQFF | TGTGCCAGCAGCTCCGGGGGGATAATAGCGGGAGTGGCCTACAATGAGCAGTTCTTC
TRBD1 | 16 | TRBJ2-1 | TRBV11-1 | NA | CASSPHGQGPYNEQFF | TGTGCCAGCAGCCCCCACGGACAGGGTCCCTACAATGAGCAGTTCTTC
TRBD1 | 13 | TRBJ2-1 | TRBV19 | NA | CASLGGQGFEQFF | TGTGCCAGCCTGGGGGGACAGGGGTTTGAGCAGTTCTTC
NA | 15 | TRBJ1-2 | TRBV18 | NA | CASSPEGDPIYGYTF | TGTGCCAGCTCACCGGAAGGGGATCCCATCTATGGCTACACCTTC
NA | 15 | TRBJ1-2 | TRBV4-1 | NA | CASSQGGVANYGYTF | TGCGCCAGCAGCCAAGGGGGCGTCGCAAACTATGGCTACACCTTC
TRBD1 | 16 | TRBJ1-6 | TRBV5-1 | NA | CASSSSTGAGNSPLHF | TGCGCCAGCAGCTCCTCGACAGGGGCGGGAAATTCACCCCTCCACTTT
TRBD2 | 15 | TRBJ2-1 | TRBV7-3 | NA | CASSFSAGAYNEQFF | TGTGCCAGCAGCTTTTCAGCGGGAGCCTACAATGAGCAGTTCTTC
TRBD1 | 16 | TRBJ2-6 | TRBV28 | NA | CASGIPGGAGANVLTF | TGTGCCAGCGGAATTCCAGGGGGCGCTGGGGCCAACGTCCTGACTTTC
NA | 16 | TRBJ2-1 | TRBV10-1 | NA | CASSEADISSYNEQFF | TGCGCCAGCAGTGAGGCGGACATCAGCTCCTACAATGAGCAGTTCTTC
NA | 14 | TRBJ1-4 | TRBV6-5 | NA | CASSNPGQNEKLFF | TGTGCCAGCAGTAATCCCGGACAGAATGAAAAACTGTTTTTT
TRBD2 | 14 | TRBJ2-1 | TRBV9 | once | CASSVALAYNEQFF | TGTGCCAGCAGCGTAGCACTAGCGTACAATGAGCAGTTCTTC
TRBD1 | 17 | TRBJ1-1 | TRBV18 | NA | CASSPPRQGPVNTEAFF | TGTGCCAGCTCACCACCCAGACAGGGCCCGGTGAACACTGAAGCTTTCTTT
NA | 12 | TRBJ1-1 | TRBV19 | NA | CASSLSPGEAFF | TGTGCCAGTAGTTTGTCCCCGGGTGAAGCTTTCTTT
TRBD1 | 13 | TRBJ1-1 | TRBV5-6 | NA | CASSNARGPQAFF | TGTGCCAGCAGTAACGCCAGGGGGCCCCAAGCTTTCTTT
NA | 15 | TRBJ1-5 | TRBV15 | NA | CATSRSGTSNQPQHF | TGTGCCACCAGCAGATCCGGGACAAGCAATCAGCCCCAGCATTTT
NA | 15 | TRBJ1-3 | TRBV28 | NA | CASRPNLAGRNTIYF | TGTGCCAGCAGGCCCAACCTCGCAGGGAGAAACACCATATATTTT
NA | 14 | TRBJ2-5 | TRBV7-9 | NA | CASSPLGAPETQYF | TGTGCCAGCAGCCCCTTGGGAGCCCCAGAGACCCAGTACTTC
TRBD2 | 15 | TRBJ2-1 | TRBV5-4 | NA | CASTLAGGSYNEQFF | TGTGCCAGCACCCTAGCGGGAGGTTCCTACAATGAGCAGTTCTTC
TRBD1 | 15 | TRBJ1-1 | TRBV19 | NA | CASSIGDRADTEAFF | TGTGCCAGTAGTATAGGGGACAGGGCGGACACTGAAGCTTTCTTT
NA | 15 | TRBJ2-3 | TRBV15 | NA | CATSRLPPQGDTQYF | TGTGCCACCAGCAGACTCCCTCCTCAGGGAGATACGCAGTATTTT
NA | 11 | TRBJ1-1 | TRBV29-1 | NA | CSVRRGPEAFF | TGCAGCGTTCGCAGGGGTCCTGAAGCTTTCTTT
TRBD1 | 14 | TRBJ2-7 | TRBV30 | once | CASTRGTGAYEQYF | TGTGCCTCTACCAGGGGGACAGGGGCCTACGAGCAGTACTTC
TRBD1 | 16 | TRBJ2-1 | TRBV18 | NA | CASSSTGQGINNEQFF | TGTGCCAGCTCATCAACGGGACAGGGGATCAACAATGAGCAGTTCTTC